The 2 T cell receptor beta chains listed next were all sequenced from one sample in a study of T cell changes during pregnancy in multiple sclerosis. Only in-frame clones appear in the TCRdb table, and some are missing; sequencing was by immunoSEQ multiplex PCR. Altogether about 93,000 clones are present, 80% to 95% being singletons, with the ten largest covering 2% to 2.5%. Specimen: peripheral blood, collected after pregnancy. The receptors were gathered from a female donor with multiple sclerosis, enrolled in a pregnancy study.

The chain recombines TRBV6-6 with TRBJ2-7; 9 bases map to TRBD1. This CDR3 is 15 amino acids long. Germline-derived CDR1 and CDR2 are MNHNY and SVGAGI (reference sequence). V gave up 1 base and J gave up 4 bases; unmatched junction bases: 5. The CDR3 DNA is TGTGCCAGCAGTTACTGGCGGGACAGGGATTACGAGCAGTACTTC. It is translated as CASSYWRDRDYEQYF.

This clone was seen just once. V is TRBV6-5 and J is TRBJ1-1; 8 bases are a match to TRBD1. CDR3 length: 16 amino acids. Germline lookup yields CDR1 MNHEY and CDR2 SVGAGI. V gave up 4 bases and J gave up 3 bases; unmatched junction bases: 10. For the CDR3, the DNA is TGTGCCAGCAGTTCCCTACTTGGACAGGGATACACTGAAGCTTTCTTT. Translating gives CASSSLLGQGYTEAFF.